This entry concerns a single T cell receptor beta chain. Its target antigen remains unknown. Qualities for individual bases were not recorded, and no much larger clone is one base off. Library generation was performed with the immunoSEQ multiplex PCR assay. TCRdb obtained this table from immuneACCESS and retained in-frame rearrangements with V and J assigned. These tables miss some clones; where compared with another copy, unresolved V genes account for less than half of the shortfall, and the remainder is unexplained. In this sample the table shows 150,000 or so clones, about 94% of which occur a single time. The ten largest clones represent over 6.5% of the sample. The data are from a study of control samples from healthy donors and cancer patients (dated by TCRdb to 2020 to 2022). From the cysteine up to the phenylalanine, the CDR3 has a length of 15 residues. Only the CDR3 DNA is retained, 45 bases long and in frame from the first base. Taken from the germline V gene, the CDR1 and CDR2 loops are SGHRS and YFSETQ. V lost 2 bases and J lost 6 bases, and the count of bases not matched to a germline gene is 9.

The sequenced sample was blood. The clonotype originates from a woman aged 40 to 49 in good health. Rearrangement joined TRBV5-1 to TRBJ2-7, and 9 junctional nucleotides match TRBD1. The CDR3 is CASSFGDRDQGEQYF. Read as DNA, the sequence is TGCGCCAGCAGCTTCGGGGACAGGGATCAAGGCGAGCAGTACTTC.